This T cell receptor beta chain originates from a study of T cell responses to AZD1222 COVID-19 vaccine. Per the germline V gene, CDR1 is SEHNR and CDR2 is FQNEAQ (reference sequence). The length of the CDR3 is 15 residues. V was clipped by 5 bases and J by 6 bases, with 19 bases between them. Repertoires were generated with immunoSEQ multiplex PCR, while TCRdb's copy carries only in-frame clones and drops some. The table has under 300,000 clones, approximately 95% seen once. The chain joins TRBV7-9 to TRBJ1-1, with D perhaps matching TRBD1 (6 bases). The sample consisted of peripheral blood, taken on day 0 of AZD1222 vaccination. The sequence derives from an adult in good health. In DNA form, the CDR3 reads TGTGCCAGCAGCCAGAACAGGGCCGGTTACCCTGAAGCTTTCTTT. Its protein is CASSQNRAGYPEAFF.